This T cell receptor beta chain was identified during a study of blood T cell repertoires in COVID-19. The wider study: Spain, Italy and the United States supplied samples that represented acute and convalescent COVID-19. PBMCs, B-cell-depleted T cells, or T cells provided the cDNA or gDNA that made up the material.

Per the original data handling: Using reference gene primer amplification, nucleated cell counts were estimated. Profiled with immunoSEQ multiplex PCR; TCRdb holds only in-frame clones, not every one. Clone size and V and J calls were adopted from that table, with D and trimming inferred from the DNA. Here the sample spans about 200,000 clones, under 90% being singletons. V lost 3 bases, J lost 7 bases, and 13 bases lay in between. CDR3 length equals 13 residues. Germline assignment: CDR1 SNHLY and CDR2 FYNNEI. On this clone itself: Other DNA sequences in this specimen translate into the identical CDR3.

The rearrangement links TRBV2 to TRBJ2-7; D might be TRBD1 (6 bases). Sequenced material: peripheral blood. The sequence was obtained from a man between 60 and 70 years old who had recovered from COVID-19. CDR3 nucleotide sequence: TGTGCCAGCAGTGATAGGGGGTCGGGGGAGCAGTACTTC. Protein sequence: CASSDRGSGEQYF.